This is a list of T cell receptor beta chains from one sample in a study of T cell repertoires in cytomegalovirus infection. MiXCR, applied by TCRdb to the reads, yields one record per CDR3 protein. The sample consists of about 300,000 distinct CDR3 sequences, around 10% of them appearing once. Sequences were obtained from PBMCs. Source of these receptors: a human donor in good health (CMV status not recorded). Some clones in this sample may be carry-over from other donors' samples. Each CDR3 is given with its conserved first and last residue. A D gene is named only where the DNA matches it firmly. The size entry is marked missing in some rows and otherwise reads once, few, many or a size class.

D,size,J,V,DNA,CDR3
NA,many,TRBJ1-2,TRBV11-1,TGTGCCAGCAGCATGGACAGCTATGGCTACACCTTC,CASSMDSYGYTF
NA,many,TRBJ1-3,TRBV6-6,TGTGCCAGCAGTTACCCCGGGACGGCCTCTGGAAACACCATATATTTT,CASSYPGTASGNTIYF
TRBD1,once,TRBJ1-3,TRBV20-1,TGCAGTGCTAGAGTGAGGGGGGACAGATCTGGAAACACCATATATTTT,CSARVRGDRSGNTIYF
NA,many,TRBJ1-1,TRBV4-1,TGCGCCAGCAGCCAACCTAGGTCGGGGCTTGAAGCTTTCTTT,CASSQPRSGLEAFF
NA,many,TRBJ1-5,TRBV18,TGTGCCAGCTCTCAAGCAGGGATCAATCAGCCCCAGCATTTT,CASSQAGINQPQHF
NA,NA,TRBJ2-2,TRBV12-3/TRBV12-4,TGTGCCAGCAGTTTTGGGGGGTCCGGGGAGCTGTTTTTT,CASSFGGSGELFF
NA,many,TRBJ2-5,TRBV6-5,TGTGCCAGCAAGGGGGGGGTCCCAGAGACCCAGTACTTC,CASKGGVPETQYF
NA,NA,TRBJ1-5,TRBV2,TGTGCCAGCAGTGTCGCCCCGGGGGGCGGCCAGCCCCAGCATTTT,CASSVAPGGGQPQHF
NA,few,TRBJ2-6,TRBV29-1,TGCAGCGTTGAAGAGTGGGAACAGGACAGCTCTGGGGCCAACGTCCTGACTTTC,CSVEEWEQDSSGANVLTF
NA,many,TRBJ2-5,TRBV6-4,TGTGCCAGCAGTGACTCGCCAGAGACCCAGTACTTC,CASSDSPETQYF
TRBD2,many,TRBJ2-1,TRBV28,TGTGCCAGCAGTCGGCGAGCGGGGCTCAATGAGCAGTTCTTC,CASSRRAGLNEQFF
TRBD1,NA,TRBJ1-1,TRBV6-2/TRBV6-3,TGTGCCAGCAGTTACTGGACAGGGCTTAACACTGAAGCTTTCTTT,CASSYWTGLNTEAFF
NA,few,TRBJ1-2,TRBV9,TGTGCCAGCAGCGCCTTCGGGACCTACTATGGCTACACCTTC,CASSAFGTYYGYTF
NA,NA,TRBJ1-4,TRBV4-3,TGCGCCAGCAGCCAAACCTCAGGGGCGGTTAATGAAAAACTGTTTTTT,CASSQTSGAVNEKLFF
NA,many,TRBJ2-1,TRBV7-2,TGTGCCAGCAGTCTCACAGGGGGAGGGAAATACAATGAGCAGTTCTTC,CASSLTGGGKYNEQFF
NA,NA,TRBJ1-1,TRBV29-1,TGCAGCGTTGAACATTGGGACACTGAAGCTTTCTTT,CSVEHWDTEAFF
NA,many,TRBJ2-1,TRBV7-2,TGTGCCAGCAGCCCAGGGGGAGGTGAGCAGTTCTTC,CASSPGGGEQFF
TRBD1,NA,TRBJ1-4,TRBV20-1,TGCAGTGCTAGGAAAACGGGCGGGACAGTTGAAAAACTGTTTTTT,CSARKTGGTVEKLFF
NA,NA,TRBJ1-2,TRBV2,TGTGCCAGCAGTGAAGACAGGGCCTACTATGGCTACACCTTC,CASSEDRAYYGYTF
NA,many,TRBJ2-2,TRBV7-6,TGTGCCAGCAGCACCACCGGGGAGCTGTTTTTT,CASSTTGELFF
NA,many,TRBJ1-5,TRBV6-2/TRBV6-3,TGTGCCAGCAGCTCGGAGGGCCTAAGTCAGCCCCAGCATTTT,CASSSEGLSQPQHF
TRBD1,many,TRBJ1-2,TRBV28,TGTGCCAGCAGTCCTCGGACAGGGGCCTATGGCTACACCTTC,CASSPRTGAYGYTF
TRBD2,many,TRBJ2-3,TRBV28,TGTGCCAGCAGTTTATGGGCGGGGGGAAGCACAGATACGCAGTATTTT,CASSLWAGGSTDTQYF
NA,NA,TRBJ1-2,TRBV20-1,TGCAGTGCTAGAGATGCGGGGGCCGCGGCTGGCTACACCTTC,CSARDAGAAAGYTF
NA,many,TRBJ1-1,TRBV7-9,TGTGCCAGCAGCTTAGTAAGGCAGGACGAGGTGGACACTGAAGCTTTCTTT,CASSLVRQDEVDTEAFF
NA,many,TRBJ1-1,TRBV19,TGTGCCAGTAGTATTGATTGGGGGCCTGAAGCTTTCTTT,CASSIDWGPEAFF
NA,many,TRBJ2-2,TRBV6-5,TGTGCCAGCAGTTACTCTCCCAGAACCACCGGGGAGCTGTTTTTT,CASSYSPRTTGELFF
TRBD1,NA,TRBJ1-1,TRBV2,TGTGCCAACCAGGACAGGGCTCTGACTGAAGCTTTCTTT,CANQDRALTEAFF
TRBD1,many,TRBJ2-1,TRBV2,TGTGCCATGGACAGGGGGCGAAATGAGCAGTTCTTC,CAMDRGRNEQFF
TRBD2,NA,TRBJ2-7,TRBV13,TGTGCCAGCAGCTTAAGCAGCGGGGATACCTACGAGCAGTACTTC,CASSLSSGDTYEQYF
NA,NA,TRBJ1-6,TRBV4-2,TGTGCCAGCAGCCAAGATCGAAGCAGGGGTAATTCACCCCTCCACTTT,CASSQDRSRGNSPLHF
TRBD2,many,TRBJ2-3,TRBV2,TGTGCCAGCAGTGAAGGAGCGGGGGGGCCAGATACGCAGTATTTT,CASSEGAGGPDTQYF
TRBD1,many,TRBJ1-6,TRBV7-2,TGTGCCAGCAGATCCGGGACAGATAATTCACCCCTCCACTTT,CASRSGTDNSPLHF
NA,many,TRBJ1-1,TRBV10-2,TGCGCCAGCATGATTGAGTACAGCATGAACACTGAAGCTTTCTTT,CASMIEYSMNTEAFF
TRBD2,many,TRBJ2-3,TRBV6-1,TGTGCCAGCAGTTATAGCGGGTCCGGGGTGGATACGCAGTATTTT,CASSYSGSGVDTQYF
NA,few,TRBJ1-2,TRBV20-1,TGCAGTGCTCAAAAGTTCGGGGGTTCGAACTATGGCTACACCTTC,CSAQKFGGSNYGYTF
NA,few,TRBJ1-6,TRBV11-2,TGTGCCAGCAGCTTAGTGGCGGGGCAGACATATAATTCACCCCTCCACTTT,CASSLVAGQTYNSPLHF
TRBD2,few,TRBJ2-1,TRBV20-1,TGCAGTGCTTTTAGCGGGGGTCTCTCCTACAATGAGCAGTTCTTC,CSAFSGGLSYNEQFF
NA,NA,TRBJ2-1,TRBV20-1,TGCAGTGCTAGAGTCGGGGGGCCTTCGAATGAGCAGTTCTTC,CSARVGGPSNEQFF
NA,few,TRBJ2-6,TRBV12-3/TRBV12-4,TGTGCCAGCAGCCCCTTGGAGCTGGCGGGCAACGTCCTGACTTTC,CASSPLELAGNVLTF
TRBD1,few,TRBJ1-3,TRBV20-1,TGCAGTGCTAGTTACCGGGACAGGGGAGGTCGCACCATATATTTT,CSASYRDRGGRTIYF
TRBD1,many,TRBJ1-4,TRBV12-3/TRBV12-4,TGTGCCAGCAGGGGCTCCGGGACAGGGACTGAAAAACTGTTTTTT,CASRGSGTGTEKLFF